Presented here are 29 T cell receptor beta chains from one specimen sequenced in a study of tumor-infiltrating lymphocytes in oesophageal squamous cell carcinoma. Using its own MiXCR run on the PCR reads, TCRdb lists one record per CDR3 protein. The sample records around 22,000 distinct CDR3 sequences, around 38% being singletons. The sequencing sample was made of esophageal tumor tissue. The receptors originated from a male donor with esophageal squamous cell carcinoma.

In its sample, this clonotype was seen many times. V usage is TRBV12-3 or TRBV12-4 and J usage is TRBJ1-5, with 7 bases lining up with TRBD1. The junction had 6 bases not matched to a gene; V was cut back by 5 bases and J by 2 bases. There are 15 residues in the CDR3. The DNA for the CDR3 is TGTGCCAGCAGTCCTGGGCAGGGGGGCAATCAGCCCCAGCATTTT. Its protein product is CASSPGQGGNQPQHF.

The rearrangement links TRBV7-8 to TRBJ1-2; TRBD1 matches 8 bases. V shed 3 bases and J 4 bases; nucleotides not matched to a gene: 4. The germline V gene has CDR1 SGHVS and CDR2 FQNEAQ. There are 14 residues in the CDR3. The CDR3 loop is CASSFGTGSYGYTF. For the CDR3, the DNA is TGTGCCAGCAGCTTTGGGACAGGTTCCTATGGCTACACCTTC.

V usage is TRBV28 and J usage is TRBJ2-4, with TRBD2 matching over 11 bases. The J call may not be correct, given that the DNA end is closer to TRBJ2-7. This CDR3 has 15 residues. Germline CDR1 and CDR2: MDHEN and SYDVKM. The CDR3 protein is CASSFTSGSRSEQYF. In nucleotides, the CDR3 is TGTGCCAGCAGTTTTACTAGCGGGAGCCGGAGCGAGCAGTACTTC.

The J gene is TRBJ2-3, the V gene TRBV19; 8 nucleotides match TRBD2. Losses at the gene ends were 1 base for V and 5 bases for J; bases not matched to a gene: 5. Per the germline V gene, CDR1 is LNHDA and CDR2 is SQIVND (reference sequence). The CDR3 is made up of 15 amino acids. The CDR3 nucleotides read TGTGCCAGTAGTATAGCGGGGGGGCCGAAAGATACGCAGTATTTT. It is translated as CASSIAGGPKDTQYF.

Worth noting for this clonotype: This likely comes from a read error, as the CDR3 has no conserved phenylalanine or tryptophan at its end. No DNA is shown, since the ends of the CDR3 on it are uncertain; the CDR3 is the one TCRdb lists. J is TRBJ2-3 and V is TRBV6-1; the D call TRBD2 from the table was never checked on the DNA. The CDR3 has 18 amino acids, counting both end residues. The V gene's germline CDR1 is MNHNS and CDR2 SASEGT. The CDR3 loop reads CASSDASGGRPYEQYFGP.

This clonotype was detected many times. V is TRBV18 and J is TRBJ2-7; 7 bases are shared with TRBD2. CDR3 length: 13 amino acids. J was trimmed by 5 bases and V by 2 bases; bases with no gene match: 3. Germline assignment: CDR1 KGHSH and CDR2 LQKENI. This CDR3 is CASSPGLGHEQYF. In nucleotides, the CDR3 is TGTGCCAGCTCACCAGGACTAGGCCACGAGCAGTACTTC.

Many counts were recorded for this clonotype. The chain couples TRBV10-3 to TRBJ2-3; the D is unclear. The CDR3 consists of 12 residues. Germline V gene lookup returns CDR1 ENHRY and CDR2 SYGVKD. Trimming pared 6 bases from V and 0 bases from J, leaving 4 bases between. The CDR3 DNA reads TGTGCCATCAGGGACAGCACAGATACGCAGTATTTT. It is translated as CAIRDSTDTQYF.

This clonotype appeared a single time. V and J are TRBV28 and TRBJ2-1; 9 bases agree with TRBD2. Trimming took 8 bases from V and 8 from J; bases not matched to a gene: 4. There are 12 residues in the CDR3. Germline V gene sequence: CDR1 MDHEN, CDR2 SYDVKM. CDR3 sequence reads: CASRGRGYEQFF. The CDR3 DNA reads TGTGCCAGCCGCGGGAGGGGCTATGAGCAGTTCTTC.

This chain joins TRBV6-1 and TRBJ2-7; D gene ambiguous. TRBJ2-1 explains the end of the DNA better; the J call may be wrong. This CDR3 has 12 amino acids. The germline CDR1 and CDR2 sequences are MNHNS and SASEGT. CDR3 amino acids: CASPSFDNEQFF. CDR3 DNA: TGTGCCAGCCCCTCATTTGACAATGAGCAGTTCTTC.

This clonotype was counted only a few times. The V gene is TRBV5-6, the J gene TRBJ2-3; 7 bases agree with TRBD2. CDR1 SGHDT and CDR2 YYEEEE come from the germline V gene. V was pared by 4 bases and J by 6 bases, with 14 bases of the junction left unmatched. This CDR3 has 16 amino acids. This CDR3 is CASSARGAGWADTQYF. CDR3 DNA sequence: TGTGCCAGCAGCGCCCGGGGAGCGGGGTGGGCGGATACGCAGTATTTT.

This clonotype turned up a few times. A junction boundary mismatches the germline segment, possibly from a read error. The V gene is TRBV4-1, the J gene TRBJ2-4; maybe TRBD2 (5 bases). Looked up from germline, CDR1 is MGHRA and CDR2 is YSYEKL. The CDR3 extends over 15 amino acids. CDR3 sequence reads: CASSQERAAGSPLHF. The CDR3 bases are TGCGCCAGCAGCCAAGAACGGGCCGCGGGCTCACCCCTCCACTTC.

Remarks on this clonotype: Lacking the conserved final phenylalanine or tryptophan, this CDR3 likely reflects a read error. No DNA is shown, since the ends of the CDR3 on it are uncertain; the CDR3 is the one TCRdb lists. The rearrangement links TRBV7-2 to TRBJ1-1. Germline CDR1 and CDR2: SGHTA and FQGNSA. The length of the CDR3 is 19 amino acids, counting both ends. The CDR3 here is CASSAGLAGGPKRPSTSGQ.

The gene calls are TRBV5-1 and TRBJ2-2; TRBD2 matches 9 bases. Germline trimming cut 4 bases from V and 6 bases from J; bases unmatched to any gene: 7. The CDR3 spans 15 residues. The germline gives CDR1 SGHRS, CDR2 YFSETQ. The CDR3 DNA sequence: TGCGCCAGCAGCCCAGTAGCGGGGGCGGCCGGGGAGCTGTTTTTT. Translation gives CASSPVAGAAGELFF.

The chain couples TRBV5-8 to TRBJ1-2; the D is unclear. Between the trimmed V and J ends, which lost 9 bases and 1 base, there was a span of 25 bases. Germline lookup yields CDR1 SGHTS and CDR2 YDEGEE. The CDR3 sequence is 17 residues long. CDR3 bases: TGTGCCACCCTAACCCAGACCTACCTTCGATTTAACTATGGCTACACCTTC. This codes for CATLTQTYLRFNYGYTF.

The chain links TRBV7-3 to TRBJ2-5; D might be TRBD1 (7 bases). The CDR3 runs 14 residues. The V and J ends lost 5 bases and 4 bases respectively, with 14 bases between them. Per germline, CDR1 SGHTA and CDR2 FQGTGA. CDR3 in DNA: TGTGCCAGCAGCCCCCAGGGGGGTTTAGAGACCCAGTACTTC. Encoded protein: CASSPQGGLETQYF.

Many counts were recorded for this clonotype. The rearrangement joins TRBV5-6 to TRBJ2-5; 9 nucleotides line up with TRBD1. CDR3 length: 17 residues. The V gene's germline CDR1 is SGHDT and CDR2 YYEEEE. V lost 1 base to trimming and J lost 5 bases; unmatched junction nucleotides: 12. The CDR3, as DNA: TGTGCCAGCAGCTTGCGGCGGAACAGGGGGCTCGTCGAGACCCAGTACTTC. This translates into CASSLRRNRGLVETQYF.

The CDR3 region is CASSPARTTDTQYF. The DNA of the CDR3 is TGTGCCAGCAGCCCGGCTAGAACCACAGATACGCAGTATTTT. V usage is TRBV7-2 and J usage is TRBJ2-3; no definite D call. This CDR3 has 14 residues. V was clipped by 5 bases and J by 2 bases, with 11 bases between them. From germline, CDR1 is SGHTA and CDR2 FQGNSA.

J is TRBJ2-5 and V is TRBV6-6, with 7 positions matching TRBD2. The germline V gene has CDR1 MNHNY and CDR2 SVGAGI (reference sequence). Trimming removed 6 bases from V and 11 bases from J; junction bases left unmatched: 18. There are 15 residues in the CDR3. This CDR3 is CASSDWTSDGNEQYF. CDR3 nucleotides: TGTGCCAGCAGCGATTGGACTAGTGATGGCAATGAGCAGTACTTC.

Note on this clonotype: Without the conserved terminal phenylalanine or tryptophan, this CDR3 likely stems from a read error. The limits of the CDR3 on the DNA are not certain, so only TCRdb's listed CDR3 is given. The chain is built from TRBV7-2 and TRBJ2-7. Per germline, CDR1 SGHTA and CDR2 FQGNSA. The CDR3 is 13 amino acids long, termini counted. CDR3: CASSYHYEQYFGS.

V and J are TRBV28 and TRBJ2-3, with no clear D. TRBJ1-5 explains the end of the DNA better; the J call may be wrong. The CDR3 runs to 14 residues. Germline V CDR1 and CDR2: MDHEN, SYDVKM. In nucleotides, the CDR3 is TGTGCCAGCAGTTTAAGTCAGGCCCCGGGGCCCCAGCATTTT. Translating gives CASSLSQAPGPQHF.

The sample holds many counts of this clonotype. The V and J genes are TRBV6-1 and TRBJ2-7, with D possibly being TRBD1 (5 bases). Germline V gene data show CDR1 as MNHNS and CDR2 as SASEGT. This CDR3 has 16 residues. The germline V and J ends were trimmed by 7 bases and 5 bases, with 24 bases remaining between them. DNA of the CDR3: TGTGCCAGCATATCAGCACAGGACCGGATGGAGAACGAGCAGTACTTC. It encodes CASISAQDRMENEQYF.

This clonotype was counted only a few times. V gene TRBV4-1 combines with J gene TRBJ2-3; 10 nucleotides match TRBD2. The germline gives CDR1 MGHRA, CDR2 YSYEKL. V shed 3 bases, J shed 10 bases, and the junction held 13 bases outside the gene matches. The CDR3 length is 16 residues. The CDR3 region is CASSQPERGGLGPQYF. CDR3 in DNA: TGCGCCAGCAGCCAGCCTGAGCGGGGGGGCCTGGGGCCGCAGTATTTT.

The V call is TRBV7-6, the J call TRBJ2-3, with 9 nucleotides matching TRBD2. The CDR3 has 15 residues. V was pared by 2 bases and J by 1 base, with 1 base of the junction left unmatched. Per the germline V gene, CDR1 is SGHVS and CDR2 is FNYEAQ. The CDR3 DNA reads as TGTGCCAGCAGCTTACGCGGGAGGGGCACAGATACGCAGTATTTT. Amino acid sequence: CASSLRGRGTDTQYF. Supplemented by reference TRBV7-6 and TRBJ2-3, the full variable domain reads GAGVSQSPRYKVTKRGQDVALRCDPISGHVSLYWYRQALGQGPEFLTYFNYEAQQDKSGLPNDRFSAERPEGSISTLTIQRTEQRDSAMYRCASSLRGRGTDTQYFGPGTRLTVL.

The CDR3: CAGGQGRGETQYF. The CDR3 coding sequence is TGTGCCGGGGGACAGGGGAGGGGAGAGACCCAGTACTTC. The chain recombines TRBV28 with TRBJ2-1, with TRBD1 matching 10 bases. The J call may be incorrect, as the DNA end agrees better with TRBJ2-5. The CDR3 has 13 residues. Germline CDR1 reads MDHEN; CDR2 reads SYDVKM.

The chain has TRBV12-3 or TRBV12-4 and TRBJ2-5, with 9 nucleotides matching TRBD2. The CDR3 is 13 residues long. The V gene end was trimmed by 6 bases and the J gene end by 4 bases; junction bases not matched to a gene: 3. Here the CDR3 reads CASSLAGRETQYF. The CDR3 nucleotides read TGTGCCAGCAGCCTAGCGGGAAGAGAGACCCAGTACTTC.

This sequence joins TRBV14 and TRBJ2-7; D gene ambiguous. CDR3 length equals 12 residues. Trimming took 0 bases from V and 1 from J, leaving 1 base between them. Germline CDR1 SGHDN, CDR2 FVKESK. CDR3 protein: CASSQESYEQYF. The CDR3 DNA sequence: TGTGCCAGCAGCCAAGAGTCCTACGAGCAGTACTTC.

At least ten counts were recorded for this clonotype. This sequence joins TRBV11-2 and TRBJ2-7; either TRBD1 or TRBD2 may fit D (5 bases each). CDR1 SGHAT and CDR2 FQNNGV come from the germline V gene. V was clipped by 4 bases and J by 3 bases, with 10 bases between them. CDR3 length equals 13 residues. This CDR3 reads CASSSWGSYEQYF. The CDR3 nucleotides read TGTGCCAGCAGCTCATGGGGGAGCTACGAGCAGTACTTC.

This clonotype appeared many times. A clone one base away is much larger, so this may be a read error. V gene TRBV7-9 combines with J gene TRBJ2-5; 13 bases map to TRBD2. This CDR3 has 17 residues. Germline V gene sequence: CDR1 SEHNR, CDR2 FQNEAQ (reference sequence). V shed 2 bases, J shed 11 bases, and the junction held 14 bases outside the gene matches. CDR3 in amino acids: CASSLRDGTSGNVEQYF. CDR3 coding DNA: TGTGCCAGCAGCTTAAGAGACGGGACTAGCGGGAATGTTGAGCAGTACTTC.

This clonotype came up many times. This chain connects TRBV14 to TRBJ2-5; D gene uncertain. The CDR3 is 15 amino acids. With 4 bases removed from V and 2 bases from J, the gap between germline ends came to 14 bases. The germline gives CDR1 SGHDN, CDR2 FVKESK. CDR3 coding DNA: TGTGCCAGCAGCCCGACTCTAGGTTCTCAAGAGACCCAGTACTTC. Translated, it gives CASSPTLGSQETQYF. Drawing the rest from reference TRBV14 and TRBJ2-5, the complete variable domain is EAGVTQFPSHSVIEKGQTVTLRCDPISGHDNLYWYRRVMGKEIKFLLHFVKESKQDESGMPNNRFLAERTGGTYSTLKVQPAELEDSGVYFCASSPTLGSQETQYFGPGTRLLVL.